The 23 T cell receptor beta chains reported below all come from one sample, sequenced in a study of T cell repertoires in cytomegalovirus infection (dated by TCRdb to about 2019). The instrument was an Illumina HiSeq 1500. TCRdb itself trimmed the public reads at Q25 with fastp, ran MiXCR and retained productive beta chains. For every CDR3 protein sequence, its rows merge into one entry that carries the most common genes and DNA. The sample contains about 770,000 distinct CDR3 sequences, about 28% of them found a single time. Around 13% of the sample is taken by the ten largest. Which antigens these TCRs recognize remains unknown. The sample's treatment or condition label, decoded: in vitro stimulation with specific CMV peptide epitopes to enrich CMV-specific T cells. Sequencing was performed on cultured CD8+ T cells from PBMCs, taken from culture after CMV antigen stimulation. The receptors shown here come from a human donor in good health (CMV status not recorded). Some clones in this sample may be carry-over from other donors' samples.

This clonotype appeared a few times. The rearrangement joins TRBV19 to TRBJ1-4; D gene unclear. CDR3 length equals 15 residues. Deletions cut 3 bases from V and 15 bases from J, with 23 bases between. Germline V gives CDR1 LNHDA, CDR2 SQIVND (reference sequence). CDR3 in amino acids: CASSMEALGPYEVFF. In nucleotides, the CDR3 is TGTGCCAGTAGTATGGAGGCCTTGGGCCCTTATGAAGTGTTTTTT.

This chain uses TRBV14 with TRBJ2-1, with a possible D match to TRBD2 (5 bases). Looked up from germline, CDR1 is SGHDN and CDR2 is FVKESK. This CDR3 is 14 amino acids long. With 6 bases removed from V and 5 bases from J, the gap between germline ends came to 14 bases. This chain's CDR3 is CASRGVQANNEQFF. CDR3 bases: TGTGCCAGCAGGGGAGTCCAAGCCAACAATGAGCAGTTCTTC.

This clonotype was picked up one time. The genes are TRBV20-1 and TRBJ2-1, with D hard to call. CDR1 DFQATT and CDR2 SNEGSKA come from the germline V gene (reference sequence). The CDR3 covers 16 residues. V lost 1 base, J lost 0 bases, and 13 bases lay in between. The chain's CDR3 is CSARAVQLSSYNEQFF. CDR3 in DNA: TGCAGTGCTAGAGCGGTCCAACTTAGCTCCTACAATGAGCAGTTCTTC.

The genes are TRBV12-3 or TRBV12-4 and TRBJ1-6; 8 bases are shared with TRBD1. V lost 5 bases to trimming and J lost 4 bases; unmatched junction nucleotides: 7. CDR3 length equals 16 residues. CDR3 region: CASSPTGEAYNSPLHF. The CDR3 DNA reads as TGTGCCAGCAGTCCGACAGGGGAGGCGTATAATTCACCCCTCCACTTT.

This clonotype was recorded at least ten times. The chain employs TRBV12-3 or TRBV12-4 and TRBJ1-1; D call uncertain. This CDR3 is built from 12 residues. V lost 7 bases and J lost 7, with 13 bases in between. DNA of the CDR3: TGTGCCAGCACTACACTCGGGGTTGAAGCTTTCTTT. It yields the protein CASTTLGVEAFF.

This clonotype occurred a few times. The rearrangement links TRBV6-2 or TRBV6-3 to TRBJ2-7; no clear D. The CDR3 sequence is 13 residues long. CDR1 and CDR2 (germline): MNHEY, SVGEGT. V lost 5 bases to trimming and J lost 4 bases, with 12 bases between them. The CDR3 DNA follows: TGTGCCAGCAGTAAACGGGCAGTTTACGAGCAGTACGTC. Residues: CASSKRAVYEQYV.

The chain combines TRBV27 with TRBJ2-1, with D perhaps TRBD2 (6 bases). The CDR3 length is 15 residues. Deletions cut 4 bases from V and 2 bases from J, with 12 bases between. CDR1 and CDR2 from the germline V gene are MNHEY and SMNVEV (reference sequence). The CDR3, as DNA: TGTGCCAGCAGTTATCCGGGACTCCCCTACAATGAGCAGTTCTTC. It is translated as CASSYPGLPYNEQFF.

This clonotype was picked up many times. This chain uses TRBV7-2 with TRBJ1-3; D call uncertain. The CDR3 runs to 17 residues. Trimming stripped 3 bases from V and 0 bases from J, with 15 bases between. CDR1 is SGHTA, CDR2 FQGNSA, per germline. CDR3 in DNA: TGTGCCAGCAGCTTTTCCTCTTTTATAAGCTCTGGAAACACCATATATTTT. It yields the protein CASSFSSFISSGNTIYF.

This clonotype was detected only a few times. This chain joins TRBV7-9 and TRBJ1-1; TRBD1 matches 11 bases. The germline V gene encodes CDR1 SEHNR and CDR2 FQNEAQ (reference sequence). This CDR3 has 15 residues. The V and J ends lost 5 bases and 4 bases, in that order; junction bases with no gene match: 6. In DNA form, the CDR3 reads TGTGCCAGCAGCGCGGACAGGGGGCTCCTCACTGAAGCTTTCTTT. This encodes CASSADRGLLTEAFF.

This clonotype was detected many times. The chain employs TRBV7-2 and TRBJ2-1, with 10 bases matching TRBD2. Germline-derived CDR1 and CDR2 are SGHTA and FQGNSA. V lost 1 base, J lost 4 bases, and 7 bases stayed unmatched. CDR3 size: 17 residues. The chain's CDR3 is CASSLGGLAEPYNEQFF. The CDR3 coding sequence is TGTGCCAGCAGCTTAGGCGGACTAGCGGAGCCGTACAATGAGCAGTTCTTC. Full variable domain (rest looked up from reference TRBV7-2 and TRBJ2-1): GAGVSQSPSNKVTEKGKDVELRCDPISGHTALYWYRQSLGQGLEFLIYFQGNSAPDKSGLPSDRFSAERTGGSVSTLTIQRTQQEDSAVYLCASSLGGLAEPYNEQFFGPGTRLTVL.

The CDR3 loop reads CASKGTGELFF. CDR3 DNA: TGTGCCAGCAAGGGCACCGGGGAGCTGTTTTTT. This chain links TRBV6-2 or TRBV6-3 with TRBJ2-2, with D unresolved. Germline values: CDR1 MNHEY, CDR2 SVGEGT. V lost 7 bases to trimming and J lost 4 bases, with 4 bases between them. The CDR3 totals 11 residues.

The rearrangement links TRBV7-9 to TRBJ1-2, with 9 bases that match TRBD1. With V trimmed by 5 bases and J by 6 bases, 10 bases remained unmatched. The CDR3 length is 15 residues. The germline gives CDR1 SEHNR, CDR2 FQNEAQ (reference sequence). In DNA form, the CDR3 reads TGTGCCAGCAGCAGAAGGGACAGGGTAGTAGATGGCTACACCTTC. Its translation is CASSRRDRVVDGYTF.

This chain links TRBV4-3 with TRBJ1-6; D remains unclear. V was cut by 4 bases and J by 7 bases, with 17 bases left in between. The CDR3 consists of 16 residues. Germline CDR1 and CDR2: LGHNA and YSLEER. The CDR3: CASSPWEGTGNSPLHF. The CDR3 nucleotides are TGCGCCAGCAGCCCCTGGGAGGGTACGGGAAATTCACCCCTCCACTTT.

This clonotype came up a few times. The chain links TRBV10-3 to TRBJ2-5; no reliable D call. Germline CDR1 is ENHRY and CDR2 is SYGVKD. This CDR3 is 11 amino acids long. Trimming took 8 bases from V and 5 from J, leaving 9 bases between them. The CDR3 nucleotides are TGTGCCATCTTAGCCGGGGAGACCCAGTACTTC. This sequence encodes CAILAGETQYF.

This clonotype was counted many times. V and J are TRBV7-6 and TRBJ1-1; D gene unclear. The CDR3 length is 15 residues. Looked up from germline, CDR1 is SGHVS and CDR2 is FNYEAQ. Trimming left V 0 bases short and J 0 bases short, with 8 bases between. CDR3 residues: CASSLAANMNTEAFF. Written as DNA, the CDR3 is TGTGCCAGCAGCTTAGCCGCAAATATGAACACTGAAGCTTTCTTT.

This clonotype was counted ten times or more. The chain links TRBV7-9 to TRBJ1-1, with TRBD1 matching 7 bases. The CDR3 length is 16 residues. Germline assignment: CDR1 SEHNR and CDR2 FQNEAQ (reference sequence). V dropped 5 bases and J dropped 1; count of bases not matched to a gene: 10. CDR3 region: CASSPAETGKNTEAFF. CDR3 sequence (DNA): TGTGCCAGCAGCCCTGCCGAGACAGGGAAGAACACTGAAGCTTTCTTT.

The chain joins TRBV28 to TRBJ2-7, with 9 bases fitting TRBD1. CDR1 and CDR2 (germline): MDHEN, SYDVKM. The CDR3 contains 15 residues. V trimming: 6 bases; J trimming: 1 base; junction bases outside the gene matches: 7. As DNA, the CDR3 is TGTGCCAGCAGAGGTCCCGGGACAGGGTCCTACGAGCAGTACGTC. Amino acids: CASRGPGTGSYEQYV.

The rearrangement uses TRBV10-3 and TRBJ2-2; 7 bases align to TRBD1. J was trimmed by 0 bases and V by 3 bases; bases with no gene match: 4. The V gene's germline CDR1 is ENHRY and CDR2 SYGVKD. CDR3 size: 16 residues. CDR3 protein: CAISETGQTNTGELFF. CDR3 nucleotide sequence: TGTGCCATCAGTGAAACGGGACAGACGAACACCGGGGAGCTGTTTTTT.

This clonotype was detected ten times or more. The chain recombines TRBV7-6 with TRBJ1-1; TRBD1 is a possible D gene (5 bases). Germline CDR1 is SGHVS and CDR2 is FNYEAQ. The ends were cut back, 5 bases at V and 2 bases at J, with 24 bases in the middle. The CDR3 totals 18 residues. CDR3 coding DNA: TGTGCCAGCAGCCCTCGTGGCGCGGGGCCCTCCTTAAACACTGAAGCTTTCTTT. As protein: CASSPRGAGPSLNTEAFF.

The table lists this clonotype with many counts. V is TRBV6-2 or TRBV6-3 and J is TRBJ2-7; unclear D gene. The CDR3 runs to 13 residues. CDR1 MNHEY and CDR2 SVGEGT come from the germline V gene. Trimming took off 0 bases at V and 2 bases at J, with 5 bases between the two ends. The CDR3 DNA follows: TGTGCCAGCAGTTACTCTCCAGCCTACGAGCAGTACTTC. It specifies CASSYSPAYEQYF.

V gene TRBV27 combines with J gene TRBJ2-1; 12 nucleotides align to TRBD2. The trim removed 5 bases at V and 0 bases at J, leaving 8 bases unmatched. CDR3 length: 18 amino acids. Germline V lookup: CDR1 MNHEY, CDR2 SMNVEV (reference sequence). The CDR3: CASSLAGGSSFSYNEQFF. The CDR3 DNA is TGTGCCAGCAGTCTAGCGGGGGGGTCCTCCTTCTCCTACAATGAGCAGTTCTTC.

This clonotype showed up just a few times. V usage is TRBV9 and J usage is TRBJ1-2; D remains ambiguous. CDR3 length: 12 amino acids. Trimming cost V 0 bases and J 7 bases, with 7 bases left between them. Germline loops: CDR1 SGDLS, CDR2 YYNGEE. The CDR3 DNA reads as TGTGCCAGCAGCGTAGGAGGATCTGGCTACACCTTC. Its translation: CASSVGGSGYTF.

The chain recombines TRBV6-6 with TRBJ2-1; no firm D call. Germline CDR1 MNHNY, CDR2 SVGAGI (reference sequence). V was shortened by 10 bases and J by 1 base, with 8 bases between the two germline ends. This CDR3 contains 12 residues. The CDR3 DNA follows: TGTGCCACTGAGGCTTCCTACAATGAGCAGTTCTTC. As protein: CATEASYNEQFF.